The clone carrying this TCR beta chain was counted only a few times. The sample is drawn from a study of blood T cell repertoires in COVID-19. Some clones are missing from TCRdb's copy, which holds only in-frame ones; the method was immunoSEQ multiplex PCR. The sample holds about 240,000 clones, around 85% seen once. Sequencing used PBMCs or T cells enriched from blood (not recorded which). This sequence originates from a middle-aged woman with acute COVID-19.

CDR3 in amino acids: CASSPWGVSSYEQYF. For the CDR3, the DNA is TGTGCCAGCAGTCCCTGGGGGGTGAGCTCCTACGAGCAGTACTTC. V and J are TRBV14 and TRBJ2-7; weak D call: TRBD2 (6 bases). The V end lost 6 bases, the J end lost 0 bases, and 15 bases lay between the germline ends. The CDR3 runs 15 residues. CDR1 SGHDN and CDR2 FVKESK come from the germline V gene.